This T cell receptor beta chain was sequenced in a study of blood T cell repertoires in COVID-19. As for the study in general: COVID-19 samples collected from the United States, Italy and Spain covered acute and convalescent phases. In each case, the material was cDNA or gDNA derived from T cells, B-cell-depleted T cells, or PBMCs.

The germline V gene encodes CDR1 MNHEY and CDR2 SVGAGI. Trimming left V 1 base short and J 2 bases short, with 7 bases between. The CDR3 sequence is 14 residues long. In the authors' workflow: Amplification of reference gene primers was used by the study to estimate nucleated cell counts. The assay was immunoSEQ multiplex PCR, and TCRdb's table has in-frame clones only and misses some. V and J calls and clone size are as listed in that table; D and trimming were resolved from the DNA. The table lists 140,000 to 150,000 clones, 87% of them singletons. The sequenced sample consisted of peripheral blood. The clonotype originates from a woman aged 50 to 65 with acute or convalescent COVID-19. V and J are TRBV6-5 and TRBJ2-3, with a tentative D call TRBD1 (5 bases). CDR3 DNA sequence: TGTGCCAGCAGTTACTGGGGCTTCACAGATACGCAGTATTTT. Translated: CASSYWGFTDTQYF.